This T cell receptor (beta chain) was recovered during a study of human T cells and chemical hapten exposure. This sample's time point: pre-sensitization, week 0. The treatment: therapeutic diphenylcyclopropenone sensitization with weekly scalp DPC. Patch tests were applied only after blood draws. Participating donors were patients with alopecia, aged 18 to 70 years, considered appropriate candidates for DPC. TCRdb reprocessed the RACE reads with MiXCR, giving one entry per CDR3 protein. The sample records approximately 370,000 distinct CDR3 sequences, 4.5% to 5.5% being singletons. Germline loops: CDR1 MDHEN, CDR2 SYDVKM. This CDR3 region has 19 residues. V lost 6 bases to trimming and J lost 4 bases; unmatched junction nucleotides: 21. Study observations and caveats: Clustering by CDR3 similarity yielded significantly more large clusters from expanded TCRs than controls.

This clonotype was detected only a few times. Its specificity is unknown. This material consisted of whole blood, taken in connection with sensitization to the hapten diphenylcyclopropenone (DPC). The V gene is TRBV28, the J gene TRBJ1-1; 9 nucleotides match TRBD1. The TCR originated in a woman under 30 with alopecia areata. Some clones in this sample may be carry-over from other donors' samples. Written as DNA, the CDR3 is TGTGCCAGCAGACGCGAGAAACCCTGGACAGGGGATGTGGGCACTGAAGCTTTCTTT. It specifies CASRREKPWTGDVGTEAFF.